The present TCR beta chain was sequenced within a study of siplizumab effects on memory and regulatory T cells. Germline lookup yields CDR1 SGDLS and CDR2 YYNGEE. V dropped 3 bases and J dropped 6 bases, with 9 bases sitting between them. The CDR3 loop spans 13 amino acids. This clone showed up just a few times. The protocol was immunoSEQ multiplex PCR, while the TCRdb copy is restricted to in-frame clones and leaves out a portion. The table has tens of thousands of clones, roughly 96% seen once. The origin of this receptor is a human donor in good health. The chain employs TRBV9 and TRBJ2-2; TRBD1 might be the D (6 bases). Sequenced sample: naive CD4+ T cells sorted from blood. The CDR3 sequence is CASSAAGAGELFF. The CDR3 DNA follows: TGTGCCAGCAGCGCGGCAGGGGCCGGGGAGCTGTTTTTT.